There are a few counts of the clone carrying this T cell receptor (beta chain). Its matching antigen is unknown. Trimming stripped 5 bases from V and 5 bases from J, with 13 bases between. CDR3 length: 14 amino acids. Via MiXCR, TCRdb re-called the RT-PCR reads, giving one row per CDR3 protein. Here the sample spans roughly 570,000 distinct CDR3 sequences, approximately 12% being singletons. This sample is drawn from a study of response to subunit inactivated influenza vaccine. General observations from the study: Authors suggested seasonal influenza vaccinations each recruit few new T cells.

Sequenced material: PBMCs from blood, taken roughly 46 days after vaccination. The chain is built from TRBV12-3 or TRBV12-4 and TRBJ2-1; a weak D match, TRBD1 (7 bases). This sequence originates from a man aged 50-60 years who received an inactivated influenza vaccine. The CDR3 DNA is TGTGCCAGCAGTAGATGGAGGGGGCACAATGAGCAGTTCTTC. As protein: CASSRWRGHNEQFF.